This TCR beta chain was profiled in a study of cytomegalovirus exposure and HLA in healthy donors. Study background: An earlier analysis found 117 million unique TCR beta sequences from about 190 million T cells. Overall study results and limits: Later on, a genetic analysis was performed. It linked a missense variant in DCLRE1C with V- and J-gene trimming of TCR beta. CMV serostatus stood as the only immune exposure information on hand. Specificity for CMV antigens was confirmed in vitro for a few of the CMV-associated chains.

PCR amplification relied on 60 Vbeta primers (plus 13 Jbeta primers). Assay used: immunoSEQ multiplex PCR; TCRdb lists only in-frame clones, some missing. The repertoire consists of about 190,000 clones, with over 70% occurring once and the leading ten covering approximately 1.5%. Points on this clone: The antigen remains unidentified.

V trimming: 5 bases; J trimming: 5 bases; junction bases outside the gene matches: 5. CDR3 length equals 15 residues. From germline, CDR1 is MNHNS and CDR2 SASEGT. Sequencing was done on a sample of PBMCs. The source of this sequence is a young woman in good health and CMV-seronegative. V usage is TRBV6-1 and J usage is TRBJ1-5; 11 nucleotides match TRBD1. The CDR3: CASSKDRGPDQPQHF. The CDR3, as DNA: TGTGCCAGCAGTAAGGACAGGGGGCCCGATCAGCCCCAGCATTTT.